The 30 T cell receptor beta chains presented below share a single source sample, sequenced in a study of blood T cell repertoires in COVID-19. The protocol was immunoSEQ multiplex PCR, while the TCRdb copy is restricted to in-frame clones and leaves out a portion. This sample has 15,000 to 20,000 clones; roughly four fifths occur once, and the top ten carry 8% to 10%. The sequenced material came from peripheral blood. The receptors come from a human donor in a cohort sampled during active COVID-19.

The gene calls are TRBV5-4 and TRBJ2-2; 11 nucleotides align to TRBD2. This CDR3 contains 15 residues. Germline CDR1 SGHNT, CDR2 YYREEE (reference sequence). Trimming cost V 4 bases and J 7 bases; bases outside gene matches: 6. CDR3 sequence reads: CASSLSGGANGELFF. The CDR3 DNA reads as TGTGCCAGCAGCCTTAGCGGGGGGGCGAACGGGGAGCTGTTTTTT.

The genes are TRBV11-2 and TRBJ2-3, with a weak D call TRBD2 (6 bases). The germline gives CDR1 SGHAT, CDR2 FQNNGV. The ends were cut back, 0 bases at V and 2 bases at J, with 18 bases in the middle. The CDR3 runs to 18 residues. The DNA for the CDR3 is TGTGCCAGCAGCTTAGATCACCCGGGGGTACAATTCACAGATACGCAGTATTTT. It is translated as CASSLDHPGVQFTDTQYF.

This chain connects TRBV15 to TRBJ2-5; 15 bases align to TRBD2. The V gene end was trimmed by 5 bases and the J gene end by 9 bases; junction bases not matched to a gene: 7. This CDR3 comprises 15 residues. The germline CDR1 and CDR2 sequences are LNHNV and YYDKDF (reference sequence). The CDR3 is CATSEGLAGGTAQYF. CDR3 coding DNA: TGTGCCACCAGCGAGGGACTAGCGGGGGGAACGGCCCAGTACTTC.

J is TRBJ2-6 and V is TRBV5-4; TRBD1 aligns across 7 bases. CDR3 length equals 17 residues. V lost 3 bases, J lost 1 base, and 7 bases stayed unmatched. Per the germline V gene, CDR1 is SGHNT and CDR2 is YYREEE (reference sequence). The CDR3 sequence is CASSSGLGQSGANVLTF. In DNA form, the CDR3 reads TGTGCCAGCAGCTCGGGTTTGGGACAGTCTGGGGCCAACGTCCTGACTTTC.

The chain joins TRBV6-2 or TRBV6-3 to TRBJ2-7, with D possibly being TRBD1 (5 bases). Deletions cut 6 bases from V and 5 bases from J, with 11 bases between. The V gene's germline CDR1 is MNHEY and CDR2 SVGEGT. This CDR3 comprises 12 residues. CDR3 DNA: TGTGCCAGCAGCTCGGACATCCACGAGCAGTACTTC. Protein product: CASSSDIHEQYF.

V gene TRBV7-2 combines with J gene TRBJ2-4; D is unresolved. The CDR3 sequence is 14 residues long. V shed 2 bases and J shed 3 bases, with 8 bases lying between them. Germline CDR1 SGHTA, CDR2 FQGNSA. CDR3 protein: CASSLSNGKNIQYF. CDR3 sequence (DNA): TGTGCCAGCAGCTTAAGCAACGGCAAAAACATTCAGTACTTC.

J is TRBJ2-2 and V is TRBV6-5, with TRBD1 matching over 7 bases. CDR3 length: 15 residues. V was pared by 7 bases and J by 7 bases, with 12 bases of the junction left unmatched. Per the germline V gene, CDR1 is MNHEY and CDR2 is SVGAGI. The CDR3 nucleotides are TGTGCCAGCACTCACGGGGTAGGGGGCATCGGGGAGCTGTTTTTT. This encodes CASTHGVGGIGELFF.

The chain combines TRBV5-1 with TRBJ2-2; TRBD2 is a possible D gene (6 bases). Germline-derived CDR1 and CDR2 are SGHRS and YFSETQ. The CDR3 has 15 amino acids. Trimming shortened V by 0 bases and J by 6 bases, and 12 bases separated the two germline ends. The CDR3 region has the DNA TGCGCCAGCAGCTTGGCAACCAGGGAGGCCGGGGAGCTGTTTTTT. Its protein is CASSLATREAGELFF.

V gene TRBV16 combines with J gene TRBJ2-1; TRBD2 aligns across 11 bases. This CDR3 is built from 16 residues. V trimming: 6 bases; J trimming: 12 bases; junction bases outside the gene matches: 16. Germline V CDR1 and CDR2: KGHSY, FQNENV. The CDR3 region has the DNA TGTGCCAGCAGTCGTCCTGATAGCGGGGGGGCCAGAGGGCAGTTCTTC. Its protein product is CASSRPDSGGARGQFF.

This chain connects TRBV19 to TRBJ2-2, with TRBD2 matching over 15 bases. The CDR3 has 18 residues. CDR1 LNHDA and CDR2 SQIVND come from the germline V gene (reference sequence). After removal of 5 bases from V and 7 bases from J, the junction contained 11 bases not matched to a gene. CDR3 coding DNA: TGTGCCAGTAGTCCAAGGTCCGGACTAGCGGGAGGGGTCGGGGAGCTGTTTTTT. This sequence encodes CASSPRSGLAGGVGELFF.

The V and J genes are TRBV4-1 and TRBJ1-4; D ambiguous. With 0 bases removed from V and 7 bases from J, the gap between germline ends came to 6 bases. Germline V gene lookup returns CDR1 MGHRA and CDR2 YSYEKL. This CDR3 has 13 amino acids. CDR3 sequence: CASSQDVSEKLFF. Written as DNA, the CDR3 is TGCGCCAGCAGCCAAGATGTCAGTGAAAAACTGTTTTTT.

The CDR3 DNA sequence: TGTGCCAGCAGACCAGGTGCATCCTACGAGCAGTACTTC. Its protein product is CASRPGASYEQYF. The chain carries TRBV2 and TRBJ2-7; D is uncertain. Per germline, CDR1 SNHLY and CDR2 FYNNEI. The CDR3 has 13 residues. V was shortened by 6 bases and J by 1 base, with 10 bases between the two germline ends.

The CDR3 here is CASSFDDRVWEAFF. In nucleotides, the CDR3 is TGTGCCAGCAGCTTCGACGACAGGGTATGGGAAGCTTTCTTT. V gene TRBV7-9 combines with J gene TRBJ1-1; the match to TRBD1 covers 7 bases. Germline values: CDR1 SEHNR, CDR2 FQNEAQ (reference sequence). V dropped 3 bases and J dropped 8; count of bases not matched to a gene: 9. The CDR3 covers 14 residues.

V is TRBV5-1 and J is TRBJ1-5; D gene unclear. Germline CDR1 reads SGHRS; CDR2 reads YFSETQ. The V gene lost 4 bases and the J gene lost 5 bases, with 4 bases spanning the gap. CDR3 length: 11 residues. The DNA of the CDR3 is TGCGCCAGCAGCCTTTATCAGCCCCAGCATTTT. Translation: CASSLYQPQHF.

This clone has a single count. The chain combines TRBV6-4 with TRBJ1-3, with 7 positions matching TRBD1. V shed 6 bases and J 0 bases; nucleotides not matched to a gene: 5. CDR1 is MRHNA and CDR2 is SNTAGT in the germline V gene. The CDR3 covers 15 residues. The CDR3 is CASSTPGGSGNTIYF. CDR3 bases: TGTGCCAGCAGCACCCCAGGGGGCTCTGGAAACACCATATATTTT.

The rearrangement uses TRBV29-1 and TRBJ2-2; weak D call: TRBD2 (7 bases). The CDR3 loop spans 14 amino acids. V lost 2 bases and J lost 4, with 11 bases in between. Germline V gene sequence: CDR1 SQVTM, CDR2 ANQGSEA. CDR3 nucleotides: TGCAGCGTTGAACGGGGAGGGGGCACCGGGGAGCTGTTTTTT. Translating it yields CSVERGGGTGELFF.

Note on this clone: The junction shows a germline mismatch at one end, possibly a read error. The same CDR3 can be traced to other DNA sequences in this sample. The rearrangement links TRBV4-2 to TRBJ2-7, with 13 bases lining up with TRBD2. CDR3 length: 17 residues. Germline loops: CDR1 LGHNA, CDR2 YNFKEQ. Here the CDR3 DNA reads TGTGCCAGCAGCCAGGGAGGGACTAGCGGGAACTCCTACGAACAGTACTTC. Its translation: CASSQGGTSGNSYEQYF.

This chain links TRBV27 with TRBJ1-1; D gene uncertain. Trimming took 3 bases from V and 5 from J, leaving 13 bases between them. This CDR3 has 14 residues. Germline loops: CDR1 MNHEY, CDR2 SMNVEV (reference sequence). The CDR3 sequence: CASSFVLGRTEAFF. CDR3 nucleotides: TGTGCCAGCAGTTTTGTTTTGGGCAGAACTGAAGCTTTCTTT.

The chain links TRBV4-2 to TRBJ2-3, with TRBD2 matching over 16 bases. The J segment lost 0 bases and the V segment lost 3 bases, leaving 6 bases of the junction unmatched. Germline V CDR1 and CDR2: LGHNA, YNFKEQ. The CDR3 spans 19 residues. CDR3 sequence reads: CASSHLGTSGGDSTDTQYF. CDR3 sequence (DNA): TGTGCCAGCAGCCACCTCGGGACTAGCGGGGGGGACAGCACAGATACGCAGTATTTT.

The CDR3 DNA reads TGCGCCAGCAGCTCAGACAGGGGACGAAATTCACCCCTCCACTTT. It encodes CASSSDRGRNSPLHF. The chain couples TRBV5-1 to TRBJ1-6, with 8 bases fitting TRBD1. This CDR3 has 15 residues. Germline trimming cut 3 bases from V and 7 bases from J; bases unmatched to any gene: 6. The germline V gene has CDR1 SGHRS and CDR2 YFSETQ.

The V call is TRBV3-1 (or the pseudogene TRBV3-2), the J call TRBJ1-6; 8 bases match TRBD1. The CDR3 extends over 16 amino acids. Per the germline V gene, CDR1 is LGHDT and CDR2 is YNNKEL (reference sequence). Trimming at V came to 5 bases and at J to 6 bases, leaving 9 bases not matched to a gene. DNA of the CDR3: TGTGCCAGCAGCTCGCTGGACAGGGCTGGTAATTCACCCCTCCACTTT. Translating gives CASSSLDRAGNSPLHF.

The chain uses TRBV6-6 and TRBJ1-2, with 8 bases lining up with TRBD1. Germline CDR1 MNHNY, CDR2 SVGAGI (reference sequence). V was pared by 4 bases and J by 9 bases, with 10 bases of the junction left unmatched. The CDR3 covers 14 residues. The CDR3 loop is CASSSGQGLGSYTF. CDR3 coding DNA: TGTGCCAGCAGTTCTGGACAGGGTTTAGGAAGCTACACCTTC.

The CDR3 DNA follows: TGTGCCAGCAGCCAAGACCTAGCGGGAGGGATTGGCACAGATACGCAGTATTTT. Translating it yields CASSQDLAGGIGTDTQYF. The chain uses TRBV4-2 and TRBJ2-3; 12 bases are a match to TRBD2. The V gene end was trimmed by 0 bases and the J gene end by 1 base; junction bases not matched to a gene: 5. This CDR3 comprises 18 residues. Germline CDR1 and CDR2: LGHNA and YNFKEQ.

V gene TRBV11-3 combines with J gene TRBJ2-5; TRBD2 agrees at 10 bases. Germline trimming cut 5 bases from V and 5 bases from J; bases unmatched to any gene: 20. Germline V gene lookup returns CDR1 SGHNT and CDR2 YENEEA. The CDR3 extends over 19 amino acids. CDR3 region: CASSRTRQSGGASGETQYF. For the CDR3, the DNA is TGTGCCAGCAGCCGAACACGACAAAGCGGGGGGGCCTCTGGGGAGACCCAGTACTTC.

This rearrangement joins TRBV5-1 to TRBJ1-2; TRBD1 aligns across 7 bases. Germline loops: CDR1 SGHRS, CDR2 YFSETQ. V dropped 0 bases and J dropped 5; count of bases not matched to a gene: 4. This CDR3 contains 14 residues. The CDR3: CASSLEGQKYGYTF. The CDR3 DNA reads as TGCGCCAGCAGCTTGGAGGGACAGAAATATGGCTACACCTTC.

This clone was seen just once. The rearrangement uses TRBV27 and TRBJ2-1; D is possibly TRBD2 (5 bases). The V gene's germline CDR1 is MNHEY and CDR2 SMNVEV (reference sequence). This CDR3 spans 16 amino acids. The germline V and J ends were trimmed by 0 bases and 2 bases, with 11 bases remaining between them. DNA for the CDR3: TGTGCCAGCAGTTTATCCGGCTGGACTCCCTACAATGAGCAGTTCTTC. Amino acid sequence: CASSLSGWTPYNEQFF.

The V gene is TRBV24-1, the J gene TRBJ2-1; TRBD2 matches 12 bases. The CDR3 extends over 19 amino acids. V lost 0 bases and J lost 7; bases outside the gene matches: 12. In germline, CDR1 is KGHDR, CDR2 SFDVKD. CDR3 coding DNA: TGTGCCACCAGTGATTTGGCTAGCGGGAGGGCCGATAATCATAATGAGCAGTTCTTC. It translates to CATSDLASGRADNHNEQFF.

In this sample, this clone turned up a few times. This chain uses TRBV2 with TRBJ1-1; D is ambiguous. V was trimmed by 6 bases and J by 3 bases, leaving 11 bases between them. This CDR3 has 13 residues. Germline-derived CDR1 and CDR2 are SNHLY and FYNNEI. The CDR3 sequence is CASRPGGYTEAFF. The DNA of the CDR3 is TGTGCCAGCAGGCCAGGTGGCTACACTGAAGCTTTCTTT.

The V gene is TRBV6-2 or TRBV6-3, the J gene TRBJ1-5; D possibly corresponds to TRBD1 (6 bases). This CDR3 is 15 amino acids long. Germline CDR1 is MNHEY and CDR2 is SVGEGT. The germline V and J ends were trimmed by 7 bases and 3 bases, with 16 bases remaining between them. CDR3 sequence: CASTPRGANNQPQHF. In DNA form, the CDR3 reads TGTGCCAGCACCCCCCGGGGGGCCAACAATCAGCCCCAGCATTTT.

The rearrangement joins TRBV28 to TRBJ1-5, with D hard to call. The germline V and J ends were trimmed by 8 bases and 0 bases, with 11 bases remaining between them. The CDR3 length is 14 residues. CDR1 MDHEN and CDR2 SYDVKM come from the germline V gene. CDR3 loop: CASASTPSNQPQHF. CDR3 in DNA: TGTGCCAGCGCCTCGACACCTAGCAATCAGCCCCAGCATTTT.